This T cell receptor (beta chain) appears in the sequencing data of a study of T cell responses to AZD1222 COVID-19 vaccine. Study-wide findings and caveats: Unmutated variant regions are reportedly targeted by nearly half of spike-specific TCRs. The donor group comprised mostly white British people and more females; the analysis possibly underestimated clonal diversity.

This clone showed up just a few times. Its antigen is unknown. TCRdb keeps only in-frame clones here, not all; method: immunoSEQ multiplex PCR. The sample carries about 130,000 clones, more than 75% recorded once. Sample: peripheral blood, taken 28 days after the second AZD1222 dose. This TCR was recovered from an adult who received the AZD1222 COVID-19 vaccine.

DNA of the CDR3: TGTGCCAGCAGTGAACAACAGGGGGCGGTCCACGAGCAGTACTTC. Protein: CASSEQQGAVHEQYF. The rearrangement uses TRBV2 and TRBJ2-7, with 9 positions matching TRBD1. The CDR3 is 15 residues long. Looked up from germline, CDR1 is SNHLY and CDR2 is FYNNEI. V shed 2 bases and J 5 bases; nucleotides not matched to a gene: 7. The complete variable domain, with remaining parts taken from reference TRBV2 and TRBJ2-7, reads EPEVTQTPSHQVTQMGQEVILRCVPISNHLYFYWYRQILGQKVEFLVSFYNNEISEKSEIFDDQFSVERPDGSNFTLKIRSTKLEDSAMYFCASSEQQGAVHEQYFGPGTRLTVT.